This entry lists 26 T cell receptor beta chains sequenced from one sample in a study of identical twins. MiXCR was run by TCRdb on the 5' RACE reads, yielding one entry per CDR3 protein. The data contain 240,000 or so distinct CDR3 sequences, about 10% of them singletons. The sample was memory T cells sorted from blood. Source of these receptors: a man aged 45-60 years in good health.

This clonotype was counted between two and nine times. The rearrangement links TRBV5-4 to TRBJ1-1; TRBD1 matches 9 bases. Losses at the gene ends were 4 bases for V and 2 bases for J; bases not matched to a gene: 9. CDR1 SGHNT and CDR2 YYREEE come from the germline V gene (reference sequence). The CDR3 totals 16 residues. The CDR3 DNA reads TGTGCCAGCAGCGAAGGGACAGGGCGGAAAAACACTGAAGCTTTCTTT. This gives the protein CASSEGTGRKNTEAFF. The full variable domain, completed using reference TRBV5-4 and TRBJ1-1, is ETGVTQSPTHLIKTRGQQVTLRCSSQSGHNTVSWYQQALGQGPQFIFQYYREEENGRGNFPPRFSGLQFPNYSSELNVNALELDDSALYLCASSEGTGRKNTEAFFGQGTRLTVV.

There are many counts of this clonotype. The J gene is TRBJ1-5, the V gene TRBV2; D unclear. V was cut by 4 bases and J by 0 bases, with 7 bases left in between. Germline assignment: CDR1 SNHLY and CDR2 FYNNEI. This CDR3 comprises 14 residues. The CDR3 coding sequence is TGTGCCAGCAGTGGTGGTAATAGCAATCAGCCCCAGCATTTT. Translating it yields CASSGGNSNQPQHF.

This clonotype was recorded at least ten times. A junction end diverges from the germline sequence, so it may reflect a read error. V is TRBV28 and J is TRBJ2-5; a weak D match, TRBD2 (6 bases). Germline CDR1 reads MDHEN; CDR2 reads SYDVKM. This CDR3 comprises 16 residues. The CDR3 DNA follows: TGTGCCAGCACTTTACCCCGGGACTCCGGAATAGGGACCCAGTACTTC. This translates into CASTLPRDSGIGTQYF.

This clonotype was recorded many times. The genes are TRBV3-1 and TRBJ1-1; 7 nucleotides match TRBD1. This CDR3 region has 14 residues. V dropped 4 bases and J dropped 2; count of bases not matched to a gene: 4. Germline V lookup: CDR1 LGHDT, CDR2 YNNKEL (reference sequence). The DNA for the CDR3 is TGTGCCAGCAGCCCGGGGACAGAAAACACTGAAGCTTTCTTT. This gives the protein CASSPGTENTEAFF.

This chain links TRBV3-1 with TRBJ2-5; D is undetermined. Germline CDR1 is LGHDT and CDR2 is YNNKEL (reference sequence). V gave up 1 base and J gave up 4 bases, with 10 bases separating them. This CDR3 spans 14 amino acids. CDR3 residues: CASSQAVDPETQYF. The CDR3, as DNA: TGTGCCAGCAGCCAAGCGGTCGACCCAGAGACCCAGTACTTC.

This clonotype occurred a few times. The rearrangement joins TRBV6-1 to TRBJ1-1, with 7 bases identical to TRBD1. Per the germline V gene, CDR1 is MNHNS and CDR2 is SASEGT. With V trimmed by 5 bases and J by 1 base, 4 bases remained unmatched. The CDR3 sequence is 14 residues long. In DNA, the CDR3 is TGTGCCAGCAGTACAGGGGCGGGGAACACTGAAGCTTTCTTT. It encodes CASSTGAGNTEAFF.

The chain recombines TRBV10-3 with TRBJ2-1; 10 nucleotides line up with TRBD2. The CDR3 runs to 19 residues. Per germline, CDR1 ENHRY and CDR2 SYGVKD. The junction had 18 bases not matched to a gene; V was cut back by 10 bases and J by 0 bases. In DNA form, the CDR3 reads TGTGCCAATTCTCCTGGGGTGGCTAGCGGGAGACTCTCCTACAATGAGCAGTTCTTC. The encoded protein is CANSPGVASGRLSYNEQFF.

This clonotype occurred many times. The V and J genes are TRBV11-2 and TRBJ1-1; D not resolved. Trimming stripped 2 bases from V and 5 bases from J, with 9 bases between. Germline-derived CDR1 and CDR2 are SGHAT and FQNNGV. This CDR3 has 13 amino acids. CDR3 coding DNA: TGTGCCAGCAGCTTACATCCGGAGACTGAAGCTTTCTTT. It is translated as CASSLHPETEAFF.

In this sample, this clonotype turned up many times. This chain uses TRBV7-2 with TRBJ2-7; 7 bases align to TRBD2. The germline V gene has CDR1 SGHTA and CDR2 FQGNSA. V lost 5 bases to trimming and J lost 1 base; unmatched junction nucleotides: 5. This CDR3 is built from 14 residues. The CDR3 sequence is CASSPRRGSYEQYF. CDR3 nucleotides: TGTGCCAGCAGCCCGAGGCGGGGGTCCTACGAGCAGTACTTC. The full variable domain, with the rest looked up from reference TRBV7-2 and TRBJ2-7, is GAGVSQSPSNKVTEKGKDVELRCDPISGHTALYWYRQSLGQGLEFLIYFQGNSAPDKSGLPSDRFSAERTGGSVSTLTIQRTQQEDSAVYLCASSPRRGSYEQYFGPGTRLTVT.

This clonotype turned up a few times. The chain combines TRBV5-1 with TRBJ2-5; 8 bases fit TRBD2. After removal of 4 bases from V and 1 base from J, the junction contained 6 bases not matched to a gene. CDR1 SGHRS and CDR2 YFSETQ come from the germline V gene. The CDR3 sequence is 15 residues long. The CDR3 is CASSVSGSTQETQYF. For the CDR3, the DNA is TGCGCCAGCAGCGTGAGCGGGAGCACCCAAGAGACCCAGTACTTC.

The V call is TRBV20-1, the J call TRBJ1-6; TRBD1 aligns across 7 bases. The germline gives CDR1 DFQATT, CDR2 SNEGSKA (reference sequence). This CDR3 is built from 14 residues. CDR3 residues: CRKDRSNNNSPLHF. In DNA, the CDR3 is TGCAGGAAGGACAGGTCAAATAATAATTCACCCCTCCACTTT.

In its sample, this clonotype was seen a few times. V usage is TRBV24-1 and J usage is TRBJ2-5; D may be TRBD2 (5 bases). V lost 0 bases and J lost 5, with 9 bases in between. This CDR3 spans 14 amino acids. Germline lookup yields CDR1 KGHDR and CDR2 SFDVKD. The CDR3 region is CATSDLPGSETQYF. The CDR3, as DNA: TGTGCCACCAGTGATTTGCCGGGGTCCGAGACCCAGTACTTC.

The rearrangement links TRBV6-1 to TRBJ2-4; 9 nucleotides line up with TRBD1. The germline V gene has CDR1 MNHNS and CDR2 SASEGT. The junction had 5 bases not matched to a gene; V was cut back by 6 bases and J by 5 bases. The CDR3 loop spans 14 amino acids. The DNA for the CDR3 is TGTGCCAGCAGAAGGGACAGGGCGCAAAACATTCAGTACTTC. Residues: CASRRDRAQNIQYF.

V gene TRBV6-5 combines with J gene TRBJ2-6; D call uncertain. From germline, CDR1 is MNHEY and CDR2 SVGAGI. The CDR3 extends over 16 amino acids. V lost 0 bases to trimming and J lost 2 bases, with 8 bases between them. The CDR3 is CASSYSPLTGANVLTF. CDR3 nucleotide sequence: TGTGCCAGCAGTTACTCTCCGCTGACTGGGGCCAACGTCCTGACTTTC.

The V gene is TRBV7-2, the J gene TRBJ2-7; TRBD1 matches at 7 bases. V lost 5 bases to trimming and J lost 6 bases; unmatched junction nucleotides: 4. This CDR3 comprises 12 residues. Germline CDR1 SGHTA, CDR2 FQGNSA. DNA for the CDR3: TGTGCCAGCAGCCCTGACAGGGCCGAGCAGTACTTC. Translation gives CASSPDRAEQYF.

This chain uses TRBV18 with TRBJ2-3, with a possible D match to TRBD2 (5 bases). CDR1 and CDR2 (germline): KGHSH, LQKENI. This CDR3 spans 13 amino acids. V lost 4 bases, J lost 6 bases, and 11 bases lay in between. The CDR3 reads CASSQGSADTQYF. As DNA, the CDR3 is TGTGCCAGCTCACAAGGGAGTGCCGATACGCAGTATTTT.

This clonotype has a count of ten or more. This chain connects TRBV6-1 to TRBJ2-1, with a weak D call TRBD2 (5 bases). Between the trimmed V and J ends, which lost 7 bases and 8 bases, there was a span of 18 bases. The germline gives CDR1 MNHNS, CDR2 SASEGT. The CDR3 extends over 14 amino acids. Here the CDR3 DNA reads TGTGCCAGCACCTCCCCGGCAGCGGTACATGAGCAGTTCTTC. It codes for CASTSPAAVHEQFF.

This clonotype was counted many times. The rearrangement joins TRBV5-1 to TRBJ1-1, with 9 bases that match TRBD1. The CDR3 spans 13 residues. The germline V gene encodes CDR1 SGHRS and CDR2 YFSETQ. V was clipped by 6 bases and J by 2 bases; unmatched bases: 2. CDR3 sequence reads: CASKGQGNTEAFF. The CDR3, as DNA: TGCGCCAGCAAGGGACAGGGAAACACTGAAGCTTTCTTT.

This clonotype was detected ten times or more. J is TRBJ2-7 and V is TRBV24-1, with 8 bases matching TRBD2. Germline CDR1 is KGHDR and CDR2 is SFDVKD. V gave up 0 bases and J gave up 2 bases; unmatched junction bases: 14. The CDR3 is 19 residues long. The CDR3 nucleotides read TGTGCCACCAGTGATTTGGAGCGGGAGAGTATCGGGGGGCCCTACGAGCAGTACTTC. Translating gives CATSDLERESIGGPYEQYF.

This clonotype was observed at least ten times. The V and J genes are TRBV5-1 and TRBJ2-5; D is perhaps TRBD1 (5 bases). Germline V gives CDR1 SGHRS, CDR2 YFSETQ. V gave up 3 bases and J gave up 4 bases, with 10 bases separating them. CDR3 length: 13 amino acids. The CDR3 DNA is TGCGCCAGCAGCTGGGGCGCCGGAGAGACCCAGTACTTC. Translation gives CASSWGAGETQYF. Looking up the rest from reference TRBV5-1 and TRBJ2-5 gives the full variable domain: KAGVTQTPRYLIKTRGQQVTLSCSPISGHRSVSWYQQTPGQGLQFLFEYFSETQRNKGNFPGRFSGRQFSNSRSEMNVSTLELGDSALYLCASSWGAGETQYFGPGTRLLVL.

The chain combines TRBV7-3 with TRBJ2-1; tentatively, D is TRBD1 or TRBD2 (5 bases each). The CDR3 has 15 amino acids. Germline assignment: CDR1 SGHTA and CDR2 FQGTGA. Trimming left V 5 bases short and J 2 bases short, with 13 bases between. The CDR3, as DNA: TGTGCCAGCAGCAAAGGGACGGTGACCTACAATGAGCAGTTCTTC. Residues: CASSKGTVTYNEQFF.

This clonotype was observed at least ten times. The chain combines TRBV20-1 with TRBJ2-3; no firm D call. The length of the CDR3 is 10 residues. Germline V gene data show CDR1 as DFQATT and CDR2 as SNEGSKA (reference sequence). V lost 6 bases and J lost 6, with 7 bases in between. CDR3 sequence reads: CSAWADTQYF. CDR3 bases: TGCAGTGCGTGGGCCGATACGCAGTATTTT.

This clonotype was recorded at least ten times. The CDR3 DNA reads as TGTGCCAGTGACCCCATGGGGGGATACCAGGCTTTCTTT. It codes for CASDPMGGYQAFF. This rearrangement joins TRBV19 to TRBJ1-1; weak D call: TRBD1 (5 bases). V lost 8 bases to trimming and J lost 11 bases, with 21 bases between them. The CDR3 has 13 residues. From germline, CDR1 is LNHDA and CDR2 SQIVND (reference sequence).

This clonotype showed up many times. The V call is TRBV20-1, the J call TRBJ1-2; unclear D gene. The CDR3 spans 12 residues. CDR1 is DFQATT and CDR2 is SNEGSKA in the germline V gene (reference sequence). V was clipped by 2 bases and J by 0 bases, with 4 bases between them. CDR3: CSARSANYGYTF. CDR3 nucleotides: TGCAGTGCTAGATCGGCTAACTATGGCTACACCTTC.

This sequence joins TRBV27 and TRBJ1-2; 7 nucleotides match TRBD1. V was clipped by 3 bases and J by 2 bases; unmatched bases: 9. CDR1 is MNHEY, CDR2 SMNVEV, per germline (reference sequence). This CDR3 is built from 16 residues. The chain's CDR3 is CASSLRQGEANYGYTF. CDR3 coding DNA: TGTGCCAGCAGTTTGCGACAGGGTGAGGCAAACTATGGCTACACCTTC.

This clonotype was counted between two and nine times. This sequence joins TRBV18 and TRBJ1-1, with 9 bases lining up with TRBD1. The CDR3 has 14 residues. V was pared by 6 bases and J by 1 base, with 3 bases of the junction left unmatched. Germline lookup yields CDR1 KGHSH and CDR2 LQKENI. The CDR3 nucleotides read TGTGCCAGCTCGGAGGGACAGGGGAACACTGAAGCTTTCTTT. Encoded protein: CASSEGQGNTEAFF. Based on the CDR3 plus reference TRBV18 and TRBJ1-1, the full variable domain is NAGVMQNPRHLVRRRGQEARLRCSPMKGHSHVYWYRQLPEEGLKFMVYLQKENIIDESGMPKERFSAEFPKEGPSILRIQQVVRGDSAAYFCASSEGQGNTEAFFGQGTRLTVV.